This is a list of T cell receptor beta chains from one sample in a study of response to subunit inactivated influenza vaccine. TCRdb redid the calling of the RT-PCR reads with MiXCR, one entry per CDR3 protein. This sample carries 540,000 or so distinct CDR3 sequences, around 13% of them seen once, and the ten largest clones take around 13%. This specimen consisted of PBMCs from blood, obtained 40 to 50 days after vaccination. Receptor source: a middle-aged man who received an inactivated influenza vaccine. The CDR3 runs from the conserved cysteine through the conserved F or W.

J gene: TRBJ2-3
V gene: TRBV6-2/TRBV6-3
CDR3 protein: CASSYSDRDFTDTQYF

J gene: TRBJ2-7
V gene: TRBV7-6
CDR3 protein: CASSLAAGTASSYEQYF

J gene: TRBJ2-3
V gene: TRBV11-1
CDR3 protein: CASRPWAVSGRAASTDTQYF

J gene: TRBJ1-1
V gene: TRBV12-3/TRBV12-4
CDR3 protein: CASSLSGDERGRRAFF

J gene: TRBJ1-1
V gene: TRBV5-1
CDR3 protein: CASSLSGQGEAFF

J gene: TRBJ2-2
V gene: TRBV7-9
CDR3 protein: CASSPRRDTGELFF

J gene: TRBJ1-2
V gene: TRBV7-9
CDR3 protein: CASSLGQYGYTF

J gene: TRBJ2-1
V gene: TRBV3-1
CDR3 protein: CASSPLGGTNEQFF

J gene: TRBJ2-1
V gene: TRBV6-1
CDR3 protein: CASRGTGEHEQFF

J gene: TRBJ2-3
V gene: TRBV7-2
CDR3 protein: CASSSSGGATDTQYF

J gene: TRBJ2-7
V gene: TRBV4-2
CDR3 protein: CASSRGPGYEQYF